Presented here are 32 T cell receptor beta chains from one specimen sequenced in a study of read filtering for tumor transcriptome and immune sequencing. From approximately 430 ng of RNA, a library with molecular barcoded alpha/delta and beta/gamma adaptors was made. TCRdb reprocessed the reads via MiXCR and lists one record per CDR3 protein. Among 35,000 to 45,000 distinct CDR3 sequences, roughly 13% were seen once, and the ten largest hold about 38%. The sequencing sample was made of a population of CD138-negative cells sorted from bone marrow. The receptors stem from a donor at least 40 years old with multiple myeloma.

This clonotype was recorded at least ten times. The chain uses TRBV20-1 and TRBJ2-5; 8 nucleotides line up with TRBD2. Unmatched junction bases numbered 19, after V lost 3 bases and J lost 4 bases. The length of the CDR3 is 18 residues. The V gene's germline CDR1 is DFQATT and CDR2 SNEGSKA (reference sequence). CDR3 residues: CSARPLSGIQIRLETQYF. In DNA form, the CDR3 reads TGCAGTGCTAGGCCACTTAGCGGGATTCAGATTAGATTAGAGACCCAGTACTTC.

This clonotype occurred a few times. This may come from a read error, since a much larger clone is one base off. This chain links TRBV6-5 with TRBJ1-1; D may be TRBD1 (6 bases). Per germline, CDR1 MNHEY and CDR2 SVGAGI. The CDR3 length is 15 residues. The CDR3 protein is CASSPVRRQDTEALF. The CDR3 nucleotides read TGTGCCAGCAGCCCGGTTAGACGACAGGACACTGAAGCTCTCTTT.

On this clonotype: A far larger clone is off by one base, so a read error is likely. The chain has TRBV7-2 and TRBJ2-1, with TRBD2 as a possible D gene (5 bases). The CDR3 runs 17 residues. The germline V gene encodes CDR1 SGHTA and CDR2 FQGNSA. The CDR3 DNA reads as TGTGCCAGCAGCTCCCGCTCCCGCTCGGGGTCCTACAATGAGCGGTTCTTC. Protein sequence: CASSSRSRSGSYNERFF.

Of note for this clonotype: A much larger clonotype is one base distant, so this may be a read error. The CDR3 end shows no conserved phenylalanine or tryptophan, and so a read error is likely. The rearrangement joins TRBV7-9 to TRBJ2-2; D uncertain. The germline V gene has CDR1 SEHNR and CDR2 FQNEAQ (reference sequence). Between the trimmed V and J ends, which lost 7 bases and 1 base, there was a span of 7 bases. The CDR3 length is 13 residues. The CDR3 spells CASTWGNTGELFL. The CDR3 bases are TGTGCCAGCACCTGGGGGAACACCGGGGAGCTGTTTCTT.

This clonotype occurred many times. The chain has TRBV4-2 and TRBJ2-7, with 10 positions matching TRBD2. Germline values: CDR1 LGHNA, CDR2 YNFKEQ. This CDR3 region has 15 residues. After removal of 1 base from V and 5 bases from J, the junction contained 5 bases not matched to a gene. Here the CDR3 DNA reads TGTGCCAGCAGCCAAGTCGCAGCGGGAGGGGACGAGCAGTACTTC. It encodes CASSQVAAGGDEQYF.

This clonotype was counted at least ten times. The chain combines TRBV5-1 with TRBJ2-3, with D maybe TRBD2 (5 bases). The CDR3 is made up of 15 amino acids. Germline V gene lookup returns CDR1 SGHRS and CDR2 YFSETQ. Trimming left V 4 bases short and J 0 bases short, with 12 bases between. The CDR3: CASSKTGGSTDTQYF. In DNA form, the CDR3 reads TGCGCCAGCAGCAAGACCGGCGGGAGCACAGATACGCAGTATTTT.

This clonotype was recorded at least ten times. This chain joins TRBV20-1 and TRBJ2-3, with D maybe TRBD2 (6 bases). Germline assignment: CDR1 DFQATT and CDR2 SNEGSKA (reference sequence). Trimming took off 0 bases at V and 1 base at J, with 14 bases between the two ends. The CDR3 is made up of 16 amino acids. This CDR3 reads CSARDLRGYGTDTQYF. The CDR3 nucleotides read TGCAGTGCTAGAGATTTGCGGGGCTATGGCACAGATACGCAGTATTTT.

This clonotype occurred a few times. One base away lies a much larger clone, so this may be a sequencing read error. V and J are TRBV7-8 and TRBJ2-2; D not resolved. The germline V gene has CDR1 SGHVS and CDR2 FQNEAQ. Between the trimmed V and J ends, which lost 1 base and 5 bases, there was a span of 14 bases. The CDR3 length is 16 residues. CDR3 DNA sequence: TGTGCCAGCAGCTTAGAGGCAGGCGTTCGGACCGGGGAGCTGTTTTTT. Translating gives CASSLEAGVRTGELFF.

Comments on this clonotype: The CDR3 end shows no conserved phenylalanine or tryptophan, and so a read error is likely. It is unclear where the CDR3 begins or ends on the DNA, so no DNA is shown, and the CDR3 is as TCRdb lists it. The chain carries TRBV7-2 and TRBJ2-1; the table's D call, TRBD2, has no DNA check behind it. The CDR3 sequence runs 15 residues, both termini included. CDR1 and CDR2 (germline): SGHTA, FQGNSA. This CDR3 reads CASSSGLAVYNEQIC.

This clonotype was picked up many times. The chain employs TRBV12-3 or TRBV12-4 and TRBJ1-2, with D possibly matching TRBD1 (5 bases). This CDR3 comprises 15 residues. V was shortened by 5 bases and J by 1 base, with 14 bases between the two germline ends. In DNA, the CDR3 is TGTGCCAGCAGTGCCGGGACTGGGGGTAACTATGGCTACACCTTC. It codes for CASSAGTGGNYGYTF.

This clonotype showed up many times. This chain uses TRBV4-3 with TRBJ1-4; a possible D gene is TRBD1 (5 bases). Looked up from germline, CDR1 is LGHNA and CDR2 is YSLEER. The CDR3 extends over 14 amino acids. V gave up 3 bases and J gave up 2 bases, with 7 bases separating them. This chain's CDR3 is CASSQRQTNEKLFF. As DNA, the CDR3 is TGCGCCAGCAGCCAGCGACAGACTAATGAAAAACTGTTTTTT.

CDR3: CASSLTSPGSEQFF. In DNA, the CDR3 is TGTGCCAGCAGCTTAACCTCCCCAGGGAGTGAGCAGTTCTTC. V usage is TRBV7-3 and J usage is TRBJ2-1, with D perhaps assigned TRBD1 or TRBD2 (5 bases each). The CDR3 spans 14 residues. Germline V gene lookup returns CDR1 SGHTA and CDR2 FQGTGA. Trimming stripped 0 bases from V and 9 bases from J, with 12 bases between.

This clonotype has more than one count but fewer than ten. This sequence joins TRBV3-1 and TRBJ2-7, with D perhaps matching TRBD1 (6 bases). V lost 5 bases, J lost 6 bases, and 17 bases lay in between. There are 14 residues in the CDR3. The germline V gene has CDR1 LGHDT and CDR2 YNNKEL (reference sequence). The DNA of the CDR3 is TGTGCCAGCAGCACCCTCGGACAGCCGGGCGAGCAGTACTTC. Translating gives CASSTLGQPGEQYF.

This clonotype was seen many times. The chain carries TRBV7-9 and TRBJ2-1; the D is unclear. Per germline, CDR1 SEHNR and CDR2 FQNEAQ (reference sequence). V was cut by 4 bases and J by 0 bases, with 10 bases left in between. The CDR3 runs to 15 residues. CDR3 in amino acids: CASSSRWSSYNEQFF. CDR3 bases: TGTGCCAGCAGCTCGAGGTGGAGCTCCTACAATGAGCAGTTCTTC.

This clonotype has at least ten counts. This chain connects TRBV7-6 to TRBJ2-5, with 7 bases fitting TRBD1. The germline V gene has CDR1 SGHVS and CDR2 FNYEAQ. The CDR3 runs 14 residues. V lost 4 bases to trimming and J lost 5 bases; unmatched junction nucleotides: 7. The DNA of the CDR3 is TGTGCCAGCAGCTCGACAGGGTTGGGGGAGACCCAGTACTTC. Translation: CASSSTGLGETQYF.

V and J are TRBV3-1 and TRBJ2-7, with 9 bases lining up with TRBD2. The CDR3 has 18 residues. Germline CDR1 LGHDT, CDR2 YNNKEL (reference sequence). With V trimmed by 4 bases and J by 4 bases, 17 bases remained unmatched. CDR3 in DNA: TGTGCCAGCAGCCCTCCCCGAAGGCCGGGACTAGCTTCTTACGAGCAGTACTTC. Its protein is CASSPPRRPGLASYEQYF.

The table lists this clonotype with many counts. The chain uses TRBV20-1 and TRBJ1-5, with 8 bases identical to TRBD1. Germline V gene lookup returns CDR1 DFQATT and CDR2 SNEGSKA (reference sequence). This CDR3 comprises 15 residues. V shed 0 bases and J 4 bases; nucleotides not matched to a gene: 5. The CDR3 spells CSARETDRANQPQHF. DNA of the CDR3: TGCAGTGCTAGAGAAACGGACAGGGCGAATCAGCCCCAGCATTTT.

This clonotype was seen more than once but under ten times. Since a much larger clone is just one base distant, this may be a read error. J is TRBJ2-5 and V is TRBV11-2, with D unresolved. Trimming cost V 3 bases and J 5 bases, with 10 bases left between them. Germline V gene data show CDR1 as SGHAT and CDR2 as FQNNGV. The CDR3 has 13 amino acids. The CDR3 reads CASSLDGLETQYF. The CDR3 DNA reads TGTGCCAGCAGCTTGGACGGGCTGGAGACCCAGTACTTC.

This clonotype appeared many times. The genes are TRBV27 and TRBJ2-7; TRBD1 or TRBD2 may be the D gene (5 bases each). V lost 3 bases and J lost 9, with 12 bases in between. CDR3 length: 12 amino acids. Germline lookup yields CDR1 MNHEY and CDR2 SMNVEV (reference sequence). The CDR3 reads CASSFLGDGQYF. The CDR3 DNA sequence: TGTGCCAGCAGTTTTTTAGGGGACGGGCAGTACTTC.

This clonotype was found many times. The chain couples TRBV10-2 to TRBJ2-5; D gene ambiguous. The germline V and J ends were trimmed by 4 bases and 5 bases, with 14 bases remaining between them. This CDR3 has 14 amino acids. CDR1 is WSHSY, CDR2 SAAADI, per germline. CDR3 residues: CASSVQKGSETQYF. DNA for the CDR3: TGCGCCAGCAGTGTTCAGAAGGGTTCCGAGACCCAGTACTTC.

In its sample, this clonotype was seen many times. The J gene is TRBJ2-4, the V gene TRBV20-1; weak D call: TRBD2 (5 bases). The germline gives CDR1 DFQATT, CDR2 SNEGSKA (reference sequence). The ends were cut back, 6 bases at V and 3 bases at J, with 18 bases in the middle. The CDR3 loop spans 15 amino acids. The CDR3 loop reads CSAMDLAVFKNIQYF. The DNA for the CDR3 is TGCAGTGCCATGGACTTGGCGGTATTCAAAAACATTCAGTACTTC.

As for this clonotype: Given the absence of the conserved phenylalanine or tryptophan at the CDR3 end, a read error is likely. This rearrangement joins TRBV20-1 to TRBJ2-7; 12 bases agree with TRBD1. The germline gives CDR1 DFQATT, CDR2 SNEGSKA (reference sequence). The V gene end was trimmed by 1 base and the J gene end by 7 bases; junction bases not matched to a gene: 5. The CDR3 loop spans 14 amino acids. The CDR3 region is CSARAGQGAFEQYL. In nucleotides, the CDR3 is TGCAGTGCTAGAGCGGGACAGGGGGCTTTTGAGCAGTACTTG.

In this sample, this clonotype turned up many times. This chain uses TRBV5-1 with TRBJ1-1; D may be TRBD1 (6 bases). Germline lookup yields CDR1 SGHRS and CDR2 YFSETQ. Deletions cut 7 bases from V and 1 base from J, with 14 bases between. The CDR3 consists of 14 residues. The CDR3, as DNA: TGCGCCAGCGCTGTGGGGACACAGAACACTGAAGCTTTCTTT. Translation: CASAVGTQNTEAFF.

This clonotype was recorded many times. The V gene is TRBV7-8, the J gene TRBJ2-2, with TRBD2 identical over 7 bases. From germline, CDR1 is SGHVS and CDR2 FQNEAQ. With 4 bases clipped from V and 6 bases from J, the junction kept 14 bases outside the gene matches. This CDR3 is built from 17 residues. For the CDR3, the DNA is TGTGCCAGCAGCTCGCCGGGGGGAAGCAGTCCCTCCGGGGAGCTGTTTTTT. The encoded protein is CASSSPGGSSPSGELFF.

This clonotype was picked up many times. For the CDR3, the DNA is TGTGCCAGCAGGGGGGGGTTAGGGTTCCGGGAGACCCAGTACTTC. As protein: CASRGGLGFRETQYF. This rearrangement joins TRBV28 to TRBJ2-5; 7 nucleotides line up with TRBD2. The J segment lost 5 bases and the V segment lost 6 bases, leaving 12 bases of the junction unmatched. Germline-derived CDR1 and CDR2 are MDHEN and SYDVKM. The CDR3 has 15 amino acids. Using reference TRBV28 and TRBJ2-5 for the parts outside the CDR3, the full variable domain is DVKVTQSSRYLVKRTGEKVFLECVQDMDHENMFWYRQDPGLGLRLIYFSYDVKMKEKGDIPEGYSVSREKKERFSLILESASTNQTSMYLCASRGGLGFRETQYFGPGTRLLVL.

This clonotype has at least ten counts. The chain combines TRBV6-2 or TRBV6-3 with TRBJ2-5; 10 nucleotides align to TRBD2. Unmatched junction bases numbered 9, after V lost 3 bases and J lost 8 bases. CDR3 length: 15 residues. In germline, CDR1 is MNHEY, CDR2 SVGEGT. CDR3 in amino acids: CASSYSGRPPGTQYF. CDR3 sequence (DNA): TGTGCCAGCAGTTATAGCGGGAGGCCGCCGGGAACCCAGTACTTC.

This clonotype was seen at least ten times. The chain joins TRBV28 to TRBJ1-1; weak D call: TRBD1 (5 bases). In germline, CDR1 is MDHEN, CDR2 SYDVKM. CDR3 size: 14 residues. Trimming took off 6 bases at V and 4 bases at J, with 15 bases between the two ends. Here the CDR3 reads CASSFPGRGTEAFF. The CDR3 nucleotides read TGTGCCAGCAGCTTCCCGGGACGGGGCACTGAAGCTTTCTTT.

This clonotype was observed a handful of times. The rearrangement links TRBV20-1 to TRBJ1-5, with 12 bases matching TRBD1. Germline lookup yields CDR1 DFQATT and CDR2 SNEGSKA (reference sequence). The CDR3 extends over 15 amino acids. Losses at the gene ends were 4 bases for V and 6 bases for J; bases not matched to a gene: 7. The CDR3 reads CSATVGTGGGQPQHF. As DNA, the CDR3 is TGCAGTGCTACCGTCGGGACAGGGGGCGGTCAGCCCCAGCATTTT.

Ten or more counts support this clonotype. This chain links TRBV18 with TRBJ1-4, with 8 bases lining up with TRBD1. CDR1 and CDR2 (germline): KGHSH, LQKENI. The CDR3 totals 15 residues. V dropped 6 bases and J dropped 3; count of bases not matched to a gene: 6. CDR3 DNA: TGTGCCAGCTCGATGGACAGGGCACCTAATGAAAAACTGTTTTTT. This codes for CASSMDRAPNEKLFF.

At least ten counts were recorded for this clonotype. V usage is TRBV5-1 and J usage is TRBJ1-5; D call uncertain. The ends were cut back, 2 bases at V and 1 base at J, with 4 bases in the middle. CDR3 length equals 13 residues. Germline assignment: CDR1 SGHRS and CDR2 YFSETQ. This CDR3 reads CASSFESNQPQHF. Here the CDR3 DNA reads TGCGCCAGCAGCTTCGAAAGCAATCAGCCCCAGCATTTT.

Ten or more counts support this clonotype. This rearrangement joins TRBV11-2 to TRBJ2-2; no firm D call. This CDR3 region has 13 residues. Trimming removed 3 bases at V and 3 bases at J, with 5 bases between. Looked up from germline, CDR1 is SGHAT and CDR2 is FQNNGV. CDR3 nucleotide sequence: TGTGCCAGCAGCTTTAGCTACACCGGGGAGCTGTTTTTT. Translating it yields CASSFSYTGELFF. Together with reference TRBV11-2 and TRBJ2-2, the CDR3 gives the full variable domain: EAGVAQSPRYKIIEKRQSVAFWCNPISGHATLYWYQQILGQGPKLLIQFQNNGVVDDSQLPKDRFSAERLKGVDSTLKIQPAKLEDSAVYLCASSFSYTGELFFGEGSRLTVL.

This clonotype occurred many times. The J gene is TRBJ2-3, the V gene TRBV7-9; D is ambiguous. This CDR3 has 13 amino acids. In germline, CDR1 is SEHNR, CDR2 FQNEAQ (reference sequence). Trimming pared 6 bases from V and 6 bases from J, leaving 13 bases between. In DNA form, the CDR3 reads TGTGCCAGCAGTCTAATCGACTGGGATACGCAGTATTTT. This gives the protein CASSLIDWDTQYF.